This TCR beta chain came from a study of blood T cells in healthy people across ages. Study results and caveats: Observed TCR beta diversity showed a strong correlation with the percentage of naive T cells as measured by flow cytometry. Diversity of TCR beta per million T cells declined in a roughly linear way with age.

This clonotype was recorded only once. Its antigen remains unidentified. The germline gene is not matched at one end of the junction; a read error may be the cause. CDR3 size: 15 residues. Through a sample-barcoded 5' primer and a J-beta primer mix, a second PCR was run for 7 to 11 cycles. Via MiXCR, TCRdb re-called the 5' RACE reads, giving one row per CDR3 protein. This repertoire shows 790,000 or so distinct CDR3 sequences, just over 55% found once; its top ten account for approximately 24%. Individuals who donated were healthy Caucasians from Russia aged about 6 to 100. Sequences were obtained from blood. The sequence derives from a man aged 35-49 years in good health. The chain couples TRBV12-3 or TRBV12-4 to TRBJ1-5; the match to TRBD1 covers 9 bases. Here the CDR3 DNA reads TGTACCAGCAGTTTCGGGACAGGGTTGGGTCAGCCCCAGCATTTT. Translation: CTSSFGTGLGQPQHF.